This T cell receptor (beta chain) was found in a study of control samples from healthy donors and cancer patients. The assay was immunoSEQ multiplex PCR, and TCRdb's table has in-frame clones only and misses some. The repertoire holds over 150,000 clones, with around 96% as singletons. The sequenced sample was blood. This TCR came from a man aged 40-49 years in good health.

The CDR3: CASSPGLNTEAFF. DNA of the CDR3: TGTGCCAGCAGTCCCGGTCTGAACACTGAAGCTTTCTTT. V is TRBV7-2 and J is TRBJ1-1; no clear D gene. In germline, CDR1 is SGHTA, CDR2 FQGNSA. The CDR3 contains 13 residues. V lost 6 bases to trimming and J lost 0 bases, with 8 bases between them.